This paragraph covers one T cell receptor beta chain sequence. Germline is not matched at one junction end, which may reflect a read error. This sample was taken from a study of blood T cell repertoires in COVID-19. The wider study: The analysed material was cDNA or gDNA that came from T cells, B-cell-depleted T cells, or PBMCs.

In the authors' methods: Estimated nucleated cell counts came from reference gene primer amplification. Some clones are missing from TCRdb's copy, which holds only in-frame ones; the method was immunoSEQ multiplex PCR. The DNA was the basis for D and trimming; V, J and clone size are from that table. The data contain fewer than 350,000 clones, 86% of them singletons. The CDR3 spans 13 residues. Germline-derived CDR1 and CDR2 are SQVTM and ANQGSEA. The TCR sequence derives from a man aged 40-49 years with active or convalescent COVID-19. Sequenced input: peripheral blood. The chain has TRBV29-1 and TRBJ1-2; D remains ambiguous. CDR3 DNA sequence: TGCAGCCTCCTAGTGGCCCTCGGCCATGGCCACACCTTC. It is translated as CSLLVALGHGHTF.